This T cell receptor (beta chain) was captured by sequencing in a study of metastatic and nonmetastatic thyroid tumors. TCRdb reanalyzed the PCR reads via MiXCR. The sample carries roughly 72,000 clones, 15% to 20% recorded once. All patients were untreated before thyroid surgery. Germline V gene data show CDR1 as SGHRS and CDR2 as YFSETQ. With V trimmed by 4 bases and J by 3 bases, 15 bases remained unmatched. The CDR3 consists of 18 residues. The chain couples TRBV5-1 to TRBJ2-7; 11 nucleotides agree with TRBD2. The sample taken for sequencing was blood. This clonotype was obtained from a female donor with papillary thyroid cancer or a benign thyroid nodule (not recorded which). Some clones in this sample may be carry-over from other donors' samples. This chain's CDR3 is CASSLPTSGIGTFYEQYF. DNA of the CDR3: TGCGCCAGCAGCCTACCGACTAGCGGGATTGGGACCTTCTACGAGCAGTACTTC.